This record concerns one T cell receptor (beta chain) sequence. Read coverage stops 3 residues before the CDR3 terminus; the germline J gene supplies the remainder. These data originate in a study of T cells in women clearing cervical HPV infection. Trimming stripped 1 base from V and 5 bases from J, with 14 bases between. The CDR3 is 15 residues long. Germline CDR1 is SNHLY and CDR2 is FYNNEI. Sequencing used immunoSEQ multiplex PCR; TCRdb keeps in-frame clones, though not all of them. This sample's clone table lists about 46,000 clones. The sequence was collected from a woman between 18 and 70 years old with a cervical HPV16 infection that either progressed to CIN3+ or cleared (not recorded which). V usage is TRBV2 and J usage is TRBJ2-5, with D possibly TRBD1 on 5 matching bases. The specimen sequenced was blood buffy coat. The CDR3 bases that were read are TGTGCCAGCAGTGAAGATCAGGGTGGAGTGGAGACC. Protein: CASSEDQGGVET. The complete CDR3 reads CASSEDQGGVETQYF.